This T cell receptor (beta chain) was documented in a study of chemoradiotherapy in HPV16-positive cancers. Findings of the study overall: Only two HPV16-positive patients supplied the functional HPV-specificity definition. Candidate HPV-specific clones and E7-related TCR motifs grew in tumor during treatment.

The CDR3 loop spans 13 amino acids. Losses at the gene ends were 4 bases for V and 3 bases for J; bases not matched to a gene: 2. Germline V gene lookup returns CDR1 MNHEY and CDR2 SVGAGI. Assay used: immunoSEQ multiplex PCR; TCRdb lists only in-frame clones, some missing. Among about 7,900 clones listed, roughly 80% were seen once. Worth noting for this clone: The antigen is undetermined.

This rearrangement joins TRBV6-5 to TRBJ1-1; 7 positions agree with TRBD1. Sampling was performed from a patient who underwent chemoradiotherapy. This TCR derives from a human donor with HPV-associated anogenital cancer. CDR3 sequence reads: CASSLGQHTEAFF. DNA of the CDR3: TGTGCCAGCAGTTTGGGACAGCACACTGAAGCTTTCTTT.